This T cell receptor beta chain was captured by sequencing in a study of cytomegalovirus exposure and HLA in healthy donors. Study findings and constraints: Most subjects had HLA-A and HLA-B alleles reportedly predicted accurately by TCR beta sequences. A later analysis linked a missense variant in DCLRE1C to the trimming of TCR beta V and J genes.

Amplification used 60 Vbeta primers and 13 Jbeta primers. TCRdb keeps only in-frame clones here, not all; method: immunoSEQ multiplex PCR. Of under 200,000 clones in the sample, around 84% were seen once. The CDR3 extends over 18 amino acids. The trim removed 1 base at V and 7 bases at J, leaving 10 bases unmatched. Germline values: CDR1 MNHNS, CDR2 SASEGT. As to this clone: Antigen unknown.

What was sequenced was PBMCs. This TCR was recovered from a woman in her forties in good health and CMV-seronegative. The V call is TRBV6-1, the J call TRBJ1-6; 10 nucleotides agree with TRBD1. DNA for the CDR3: TGTGCCAGCAGTGAAGGACGCACCGGGACAGGGGTGAATTCACCCCTCCACTTT. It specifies CASSEGRTGTGVNSPLHF.